The 24 T cell receptor beta chains below were found in one sample sequenced in a study of molecular identifiers for immune sequencing clone quantification. A single record per CDR3 protein comes from TCRdb applying MiXCR to the PCR reads. The sample records about 40,000 distinct CDR3 sequences, less than 20% being singletons. Sequencing was done on a sample of naive CD8+ T cells from blood, with Jurkat cell RNA spiked in. The subset is: FACS-sorted CD8+CD4-CCR7+CD45RA+ naive T cells. The receptors were sampled from a human donor in good health. Some libraries in this study had Jurkat cell RNA spiked in.

On this clonotype: A much larger clone sits a single nucleotide away, making a read error possible. The chain links TRBV4-3 to TRBJ2-3; D possibly uses TRBD1 or TRBD2 (5 bases each). Per germline, CDR1 LGHNA and CDR2 YSLEER. There are 16 residues in the CDR3. For the CDR3, the DNA is TGCGCCGGCAGCCAAGGGACGTGGATCTTCACAGATACGCAGTATTTT. It codes for CAGSQGTWIFTDTQYF.

This clonotype was detected many times. The rearrangement joins TRBV4-1 to TRBJ1-5; no reliable D call. The ends were cut back, 0 bases at V and 6 bases at J, with 9 bases in the middle. The CDR3 spans 14 residues. CDR1 and CDR2 from the germline V gene are MGHRA and YSYEKL. CDR3 in DNA: TGCGCCAGCAGCCAAGAGTGGAATGGTCAGCCCCAGCATTTT. Its protein is CASSQEWNGQPQHF.

This clonotype was observed many times. The CDR3 coding sequence is TGTGCCAGCAGCCCTCCCCGTGGGACAGCAAAAGAGACCCAGTACTTC. It translates to CASSPPRGTAKETQYF. This rearrangement joins TRBV7-9 to TRBJ2-5; 7 bases align to TRBD1. CDR1 is SEHNR and CDR2 is FQNEAQ in the germline V gene (reference sequence). The CDR3 is 16 residues long. J lost 3 bases, V lost 5 bases, and 12 bases had no gene match.

The chain employs TRBV13 and TRBJ2-7; D ambiguous. The germline gives CDR1 PRHDT, CDR2 FYEKMQ (reference sequence). CDR3 length equals 14 residues. The V end was cut by 5 bases, the J end by 6 bases, with 17 bases between. Here the CDR3 DNA reads TGTGCCAGCAGCAACTATCAGTTCCAGGCCGAGCAGTACTTC. Its protein is CASSNYQFQAEQYF. Combining the CDR3 with reference TRBV13 and TRBJ2-7 gives the whole variable domain AAGVIQSPRHLIKEKRETATLKCYPIPRHDTVYWYQQGPGQDPQFLISFYEKMQSDKGSIPDRFSAQQFSDYHSELNMSSLELGDSALYFCASSNYQFQAEQYFGPGTRLTVT.

This clonotype came up many times. The chain has TRBV4-1 and TRBJ1-2; D gene unclear. V lost 4 bases and J 4 bases, leaving 10 bases between the germline ends. Germline CDR1 and CDR2: MGHRA and YSYEKL. The length of the CDR3 is 13 residues. This chain's CDR3 is CASSLQESYGYTF. CDR3 nucleotides: TGCGCCAGCAGCCTCCAGGAGTCCTATGGCTACACCTTC.

Ten or more counts support this clonotype. The rearrangement joins TRBV28 to TRBJ2-7; possible D gene TRBD1, 7 bases. V dropped 5 bases and J dropped 3 bases, with 14 bases sitting between them. Germline-derived CDR1 and CDR2 are MDHEN and SYDVKM. The CDR3 loop spans 14 amino acids. CDR3 DNA: TGTGCCAGCAGTCTCGCGGGACAGCTCTACGAGCAGTACTTC. Protein: CASSLAGQLYEQYF. Full variable domain (remainder filled in from reference TRBV28 and TRBJ2-7): DVKVTQSSRYLVKRTGEKVFLECVQDMDHENMFWYRQDPGLGLRLIYFSYDVKMKEKGDIPEGYSVSREKKERFSLILESASTNQTSMYLCASSLAGQLYEQYFGPGTRLTVT.

At least ten counts were recorded for this clonotype. The rearrangement links TRBV20-1 to TRBJ2-1, with D possibly being TRBD1 (5 bases). The germline V gene encodes CDR1 DFQATT and CDR2 SNEGSKA (reference sequence). This CDR3 contains 14 residues. Trimming shortened V by 4 bases and J by 2 bases, and 12 bases separated the two germline ends. This CDR3 reads CSAKTVNTYNEQFF. The DNA of the CDR3 is TGCAGTGCTAAGACAGTAAACACCTACAATGAGCAGTTCTTC.

This clonotype has at least ten counts. The gene calls are TRBV20-1 and TRBJ2-3, with TRBD1 matching 11 bases. CDR1 is DFQATT, CDR2 SNEGSKA, per germline (reference sequence). This CDR3 is built from 15 residues. Trimming took 5 bases from V and 0 from J; bases not matched to a gene: 4. CDR3 sequence reads: CSARTGGFSTDTQYF. The CDR3 DNA reads as TGCAGTGCTCGGACAGGGGGCTTTAGCACAGATACGCAGTATTTT.

This clonotype came up many times. The chain links TRBV3-1 to TRBJ2-7, with 15 bases fitting TRBD2. CDR1 and CDR2 (germline): LGHDT, YNNKEL (reference sequence). After removal of 4 bases from V and 3 bases from J, the junction contained 1 base not matched to a gene. This CDR3 spans 15 amino acids. The DNA of the CDR3 is TGTGCCAGCAGCCCGGGACTAGCGGGAGGCTACGAGCAGTACTTC. It translates to CASSPGLAGGYEQYF.

As for this clonotype: Possible read error: a much larger clone is one base away. This chain connects TRBV9 to TRBJ1-1; perhaps TRBD1 as D (6 bases). This CDR3 has 15 amino acids. Germline V gives CDR1 SGDLS, CDR2 YYNGEE. V shed 4 bases and J shed 7 bases, with 20 bases lying between them. For the CDR3, the DNA is TGTGCCAGCAGCCCCTCTCCGGGGGGGGGCATTGAAGCTTTCTTT. It yields the protein CASSPSPGGGIEAFF.

This clonotype was observed a few times. The chain combines TRBV2 with TRBJ2-7; TRBD1 might be the D (6 bases). V was clipped by 2 bases and J by 7 bases, with 12 bases between them. Germline V gene sequence: CDR1 SNHLY, CDR2 FYNNEI. CDR3 length: 13 residues. The CDR3 is CASSECQGCEQYF. DNA for the CDR3: TGTGCCAGCAGTGAATGTCAGGGGTGTGAGCAGTACTTC.

This clonotype was seen many times. This chain joins TRBV20-1 and TRBJ2-4, with 11 nucleotides matching TRBD2. Germline V gene data show CDR1 as DFQATT and CDR2 as SNEGSKA (reference sequence). The J segment lost 6 bases and the V segment lost 4 bases, leaving 17 bases of the junction unmatched. The CDR3 runs to 18 residues. CDR3 sequence: CSAKGLVETSGIRNIQYF. DNA of the CDR3: TGCAGTGCTAAGGGCCTTGTGGAGACTAGCGGGATAAGAAACATTCAGTACTTC.

With respect to this clonotype: This may be a read error: a much more frequent sequence differs by one nucleotide. V and J are TRBV7-3 and TRBJ2-5; D assignment may be TRBD1 or TRBD2 (5 bases each). The CDR3 consists of 14 residues. Trimming shortened V by 7 bases and J by 4 bases, and 16 bases separated the two germline ends. Germline loops: CDR1 SGHTA, CDR2 FQGTGA. CDR3 DNA sequence: TGTGCCAGCAATTCATCCGGGACGGGAGAGACCCAGTACTTC. This encodes CASNSSGTGETQYF. Drawing the rest from reference TRBV7-3 and TRBJ2-5, the complete variable domain is GAGVSQTPSNKVTEKGKYVELRCDPISGHTALYWYRQSLGQGPEFLIYFQGTGAADDSGLPNDRFFAVRPEGSVSTLKIQRTERGDSAVYLCASNSSGTGETQYFGPGTRLLVL.

This clonotype was seen many times. The genes are TRBV15 and TRBJ2-5; 9 bases agree with TRBD1. The V gene end was trimmed by 4 bases and the J gene end by 2 bases; junction bases not matched to a gene: 8. This CDR3 has 16 residues. The germline V gene has CDR1 LNHNV and CDR2 YYDKDF (reference sequence). CDR3 protein: CATSIGRGQGQETQYF. CDR3 nucleotides: TGTGCCACCAGCATCGGGCGCGGACAGGGGCAAGAGACCCAGTACTTC. The variable domain in full, with the rest retrieved from reference TRBV15 and TRBJ2-5, is DAMVIQNPRYQVTQFGKPVTLSCSQTLNHNVMYWYQQKSSQAPKLLFHYYDKDFNNEADTPDNFQSRRPNTSFCFLDIRSPGLGDTAMYLCATSIGRGQGQETQYFGPGTRLLVL.

This clonotype was observed at least ten times. The chain is built from TRBV14 and TRBJ2-1, with 7 bases fitting TRBD2. The CDR3 contains 16 residues. V was pared by 4 bases and J by 3 bases, with 9 bases of the junction left unmatched. CDR1 SGHDN and CDR2 FVKESK come from the germline V gene. This chain's CDR3 is CASSPQREGFYNEQFF. The CDR3 DNA sequence: TGTGCCAGCAGCCCCCAAAGGGAGGGGTTCTACAATGAGCAGTTCTTC.

This chain connects TRBV11-2 to TRBJ1-5, with D possibly matching TRBD1 (5 bases). The CDR3 extends over 17 amino acids. V was cut by 2 bases and J by 6 bases, with 20 bases left in between. The germline V gene encodes CDR1 SGHAT and CDR2 FQNNGV. The CDR3: CASSLPSVRRGGQPQHF. The CDR3 DNA reads as TGTGCCAGCAGCTTACCCTCTGTCAGGCGGGGCGGTCAGCCCCAGCATTTT.

This clonotype was detected many times. This chain links TRBV7-3 with TRBJ2-3, with 8 bases that match TRBD2. V shed 2 bases and J 3 bases; nucleotides not matched to a gene: 1. Germline CDR1 is SGHTA and CDR2 is FQGTGA. The CDR3 totals 14 residues. CDR3 DNA: TGTGCCAGCAGCTTAGCGGGAGGAACAGATACGCAGTATTTT. Translating gives CASSLAGGTDTQYF.

To note about this clonotype: This clone may be a read error of a much larger clone one base away. The chain carries TRBV2 and TRBJ2-3; 9 bases match TRBD2. In germline, CDR1 is SNHLY, CDR2 FYNNEI. Trimming cost V 11 bases and J 6 bases; bases outside gene matches: 18. The CDR3 length is 16 residues. The CDR3 region is CAAKQPRGTSKDTQYF. The CDR3 bases are TGTGCCGCCAAACAGCCTCGTGGGACTAGCAAGGATACGCAGTATTTT.

In regard to this clonotype: An end of the junction does not agree with germline; a read error may underlie this. The rearrangement uses TRBV4-3 and TRBJ2-4, with TRBD1 matching over 8 bases. The germline V gene encodes CDR1 LGHNA and CDR2 YSLEER. This CDR3 has 20 residues. CDR3 residues: CASSQTSAGGSKLLGNIQYF. CDR3 in DNA: TGTGCCAGCAGCCAAACGTCGGCAGGGGGCTCCAAGTTGCTCGGAAACATTCAGTACTTC.

There are many counts of this clonotype. CDR3 bases: TGTGCCAGCAGCTCCGAGGGACAGTGGGGTAATGAGCAGTTCTTC. It codes for CASSSEGQWGNEQFF. The rearrangement uses TRBV7-3 and TRBJ2-1, with 7 bases fitting TRBD1. The CDR3 extends over 15 amino acids. Losses at the gene ends were 4 bases for V and 7 bases for J; bases not matched to a gene: 10. Germline CDR1 is SGHTA and CDR2 is FQGTGA. The full variable domain, rest sourced from reference TRBV7-3 and TRBJ2-1, is GAGVSQTPSNKVTEKGKYVELRCDPISGHTALYWYRQSLGQGPEFLIYFQGTGAADDSGLPNDRFFAVRPEGSVSTLKIQRTERGDSAVYLCASSSEGQWGNEQFFGPGTRLTVL.

In regard to this clonotype: This could be a read error, since a much larger clone is one nucleotide away. The gene calls are TRBV12-3 or TRBV12-4 and TRBJ2-1; no reliable D call. The V end lost 1 base, the J end lost 12 bases, and 10 bases lay between the germline ends. There are 12 residues in the CDR3. The CDR3 loop is CASSLVVVGQFF. For the CDR3, the DNA is TGTGCCAGCAGTTTAGTAGTGGTTGGGCAGTTCTTC.

This clonotype occurred a few times. Since a much larger clone is just one base distant, this may be a read error. The chain recombines TRBV6-2 or TRBV6-3 with TRBJ2-7; TRBD1 might be the D (5 bases). The CDR3 loop spans 11 amino acids. V lost 7 bases to trimming and J lost 3 bases, with 7 bases between them. Germline CDR1 MNHEY, CDR2 SVGEGT. CDR3: CASNTGYEQYF. DNA of the CDR3: TGTGCCAGCAATACAGGCTACGAGCAGTACTTC.

Note on this clonotype: A clone one base away is much larger, so this may be a read error. The V and J genes are TRBV25-1 and TRBJ2-7; 7 bases agree with TRBD2. CDR1 and CDR2 (germline): MGHDK, SYGVNS. CDR3 length equals 13 residues. The CDR3, as DNA: TGTGCCGGCAGTGCGACGGGAGGACTGGAGCAGTACTTC. It is translated as CAGSATGGLEQYF.

This sequence joins TRBV9 and TRBJ1-2; D is ambiguous. This CDR3 region has 13 residues. In germline, CDR1 is SGDLS, CDR2 YYNGEE. V was cut by 2 bases and J by 4 bases, with 9 bases left in between. This chain's CDR3 is CASSVGEGYGYTF. CDR3 DNA sequence: TGTGCCAGCAGCGTCGGAGAGGGCTATGGCTACACCTTC. Combining the CDR3 with reference TRBV9 and TRBJ1-2 gives the whole variable domain DSGVTQTPKHLITATGQRVTLRCSPRSGDLSVYWYQQSLDQGLQFLIQYYNGEERAKGNILERFSAQQFPDLHSELNLSSLELGDSALYFCASSVGEGYGYTFGSGTRLTVV.